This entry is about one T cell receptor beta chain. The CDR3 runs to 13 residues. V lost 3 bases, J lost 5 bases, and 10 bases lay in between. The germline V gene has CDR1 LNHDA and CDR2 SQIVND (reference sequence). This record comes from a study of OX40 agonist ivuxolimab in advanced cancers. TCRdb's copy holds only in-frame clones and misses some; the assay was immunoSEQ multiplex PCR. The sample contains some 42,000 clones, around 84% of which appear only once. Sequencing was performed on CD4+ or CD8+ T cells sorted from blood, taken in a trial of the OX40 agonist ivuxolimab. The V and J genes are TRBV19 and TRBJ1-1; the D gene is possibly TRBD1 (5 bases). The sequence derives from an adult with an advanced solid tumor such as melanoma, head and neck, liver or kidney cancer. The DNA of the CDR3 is TGTGCCAGTAGTATGGCAGGGTGGACTGAAGCTTTCTTT. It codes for CASSMAGWTEAFF. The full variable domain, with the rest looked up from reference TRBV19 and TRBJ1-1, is DGGITQSPKYLFRKEGQNVTLSCEQNLNHDAMYWYRQDPGQGLRLIYYSQIVNDFQKGDIAEGYSVSREKKESFPLTVTSAQKNPTAFYLCASSMAGWTEAFFGQGTRLTVV.